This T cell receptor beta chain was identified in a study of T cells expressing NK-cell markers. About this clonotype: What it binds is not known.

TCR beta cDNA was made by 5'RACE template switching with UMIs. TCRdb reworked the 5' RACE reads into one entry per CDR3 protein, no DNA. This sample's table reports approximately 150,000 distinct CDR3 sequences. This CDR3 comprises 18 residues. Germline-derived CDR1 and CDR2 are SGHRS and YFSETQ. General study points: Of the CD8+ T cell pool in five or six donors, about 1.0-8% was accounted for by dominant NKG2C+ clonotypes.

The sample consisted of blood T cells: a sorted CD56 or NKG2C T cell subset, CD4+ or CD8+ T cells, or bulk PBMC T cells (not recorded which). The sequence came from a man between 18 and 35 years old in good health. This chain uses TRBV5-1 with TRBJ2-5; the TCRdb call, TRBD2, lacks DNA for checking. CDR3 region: CASSLVGPGRGRQETQYF. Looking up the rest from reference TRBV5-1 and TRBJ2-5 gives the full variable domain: KAGVTQTPRYLIKTRGQQVTLSCSPISGHRSVSWYQQTPGQGLQFLFEYFSETQRNKGNFPGRFSGRQFSNSRSEMNVSTLELGDSALYLCASSLVGPGRGRQETQYFGPGTRLLVL.